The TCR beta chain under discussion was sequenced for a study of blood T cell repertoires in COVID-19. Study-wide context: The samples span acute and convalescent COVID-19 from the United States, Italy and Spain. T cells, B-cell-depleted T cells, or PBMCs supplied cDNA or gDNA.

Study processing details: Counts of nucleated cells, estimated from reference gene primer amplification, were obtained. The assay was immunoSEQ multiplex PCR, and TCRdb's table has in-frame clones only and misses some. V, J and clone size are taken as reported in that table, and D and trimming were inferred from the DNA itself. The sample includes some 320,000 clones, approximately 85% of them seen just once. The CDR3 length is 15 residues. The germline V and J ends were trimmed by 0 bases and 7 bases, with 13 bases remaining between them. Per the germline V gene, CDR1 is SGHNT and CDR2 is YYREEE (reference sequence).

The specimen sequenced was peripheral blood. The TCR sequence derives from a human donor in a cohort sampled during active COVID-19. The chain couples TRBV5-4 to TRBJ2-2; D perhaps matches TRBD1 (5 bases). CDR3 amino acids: CASSLVSGADGELFF. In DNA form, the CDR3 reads TGTGCCAGCAGCTTGGTGTCTGGGGCTGACGGGGAGCTGTTTTTT.